What follows are 22 T cell receptor beta chains derived from one specimen sequenced in a study of post-analysis software for immune sequencing data. Study observations and caveats: Roughly five TRBV segments were significantly more frequent in patients than in controls. TRBV5-6, TRBV5-1 and TRBV20-1 were among these segments.

For these receptors, no antigen is known. The library was made from cDNA and included unique molecular identifiers. TCRdb independently ran MiXCR on the PCR reads; one entry per CDR3 protein. The table records 800,000 to 950,000 distinct CDR3 sequences, about 57% of them present only once. The sequencing input was blood. These TCRs come from a girl aged 10 to 17 with multiple sclerosis.

This clonotype turned up a few times. CDR3 DNA sequence: TGTGCCAGCAGCCCCCTCGGACAGGGACGCGACGAGCAGTACTTC. Translated, it gives CASSPLGQGRDEQYF. This sequence joins TRBV3-1 and TRBJ2-5, with 8 nucleotides matching TRBD1. The J call may be wrong; the DNA end is better matched by TRBJ2-7. The germline V gene encodes CDR1 LGHDT and CDR2 YNNKEL (reference sequence). The CDR3 totals 15 residues.

This sequence joins TRBV4-1 and TRBJ2-7; weak D call: TRBD2 (5 bases). The CDR3 sequence is 13 residues long. Germline loops: CDR1 MGHRA, CDR2 YSYEKL. V was pared by 0 bases and J by 7 bases, with 10 bases between. In DNA, the CDR3 is TGCGCCAGCAGCCAAGACGGACCGGGGGAGCAGTACTTC. It translates to CASSQDGPGEQYF.

Note on this clonotype: Germline is not matched at one junction end, which may reflect a read error. The chain carries TRBV18 and TRBJ1-1; no definite D call. From germline, CDR1 is KGHSH and CDR2 LQKENI. The CDR3 spans 16 residues. CDR3 loop: CAGSPRPRRVDTEAFF. CDR3 DNA: TGTGCCGGCTCACCCAGGCCCCGGAGGGTGGACACTGAAGCTTTCTTT.

V gene TRBV12-3 or TRBV12-4 combines with J gene TRBJ2-5; D is possibly TRBD2 (6 bases). V was clipped by 5 bases and J by 6 bases, with 22 bases between them. The CDR3 length is 16 residues. The CDR3 here is CASSPLGDSARKTQYF. In DNA form, the CDR3 reads TGTGCCAGCAGTCCCTTGGGGGACTCCGCCCGGAAGACCCAGTACTTC.

The chain is built from TRBV4-1 and TRBJ2-7; the D gene is possibly TRBD2 (5 bases). The germline V and J ends were trimmed by 4 bases and 1 base, with 23 bases remaining between them. Germline-derived CDR1 and CDR2 are MGHRA and YSYEKL. This CDR3 comprises 18 residues. The DNA of the CDR3 is TGCGCCAGCAGCCCCGCGGGCCGGGCGGACCAACCTTCCTACGAGCAGTACTTC. Its translation is CASSPAGRADQPSYEQYF.

This clonotype was seen a few times. The chain carries TRBV9 and TRBJ1-2, with TRBD1 as a possible D gene (6 bases). Germline CDR1 SGDLS, CDR2 YYNGEE. This CDR3 comprises 13 residues. Trimming took 3 bases from V and 4 from J, leaving 10 bases between them. CDR3 region: CASSADRLYGYTF. CDR3 sequence (DNA): TGTGCCAGCAGCGCGGACAGACTCTATGGCTACACCTTC.

In this sample, this clonotype turned up a few times. V gene TRBV29-1 combines with J gene TRBJ1-2, with TRBD1 matching over 8 bases. The germline CDR1 and CDR2 sequences are SQVTM and ANQGSEA. CDR3 length: 13 residues. V shed 4 bases, J shed 4 bases, and the junction held 5 bases outside the gene matches. This chain's CDR3 is CSVGDRLPYGYTF. CDR3 sequence (DNA): TGCAGCGTTGGGGACAGGCTTCCCTATGGCTACACCTTC.

The CDR3 spells CASRAGTGPHEQYF. CDR3 sequence (DNA): TGTGCCAGCAGGGCGGGGACAGGTCCTCACGAGCAGTACTTC. The rearrangement links TRBV12-3 or TRBV12-4 to TRBJ2-7; 8 positions match TRBD1. This CDR3 comprises 14 residues. Losses at the gene ends were 6 bases for V and 5 bases for J; bases not matched to a gene: 9.

The CDR3 loop is CASSYSPGLATDTQYF. CDR3 bases: TGTGCCAGCAGTTACTCGCCGGGACTAGCAACAGATACGCAGTATTTT. The V call is TRBV6-5, the J call TRBJ2-3, with 9 bases identical to TRBD2. Unmatched junction bases numbered 4, after V lost 0 bases and J lost 3 bases. The CDR3 runs 16 residues. Per the germline V gene, CDR1 is MNHEY and CDR2 is SVGAGI.

This clonotype has a single count. The chain employs TRBV7-8 and TRBJ2-5; possibly TRBD1 or TRBD2 for D (6 bases each). Germline CDR1 SGHVS, CDR2 FQNEAQ. The length of the CDR3 is 12 residues. With 3 bases removed from V and 12 bases from J, the gap between germline ends came to 14 bases. The CDR3 here is CASSLGGGEKYF. DNA for the CDR3: TGTGCCAGCAGCTTGGGGGGCGGGGAAAAGTACTTC. The entire variable domain, with the rest obtained from reference TRBV7-8 and TRBJ2-5, is as follows: GAGVSQSPRYKVAKRGQDVALRCDPISGHVSLFWYQQALGQGPEFLTYFQNEAQLDKSGLPSDRFFAERPEGSVSTLKIQRTQQEDSAVYLCASSLGGGEKYFGPGTRLLVL.

The rearrangement joins TRBV5-1 to TRBJ2-7; 11 nucleotides agree with TRBD2. The CDR3 length is 16 residues. The V gene end was trimmed by 0 bases and the J gene end by 4 bases; junction bases not matched to a gene: 6. In germline, CDR1 is SGHRS, CDR2 YFSETQ. As DNA, the CDR3 is TGCGCCAGCAGCTTGGGACTAGCGGGGAAAGCATACGAGCAGTACTTC. It yields the protein CASSLGLAGKAYEQYF.

The chain joins TRBV5-1 to TRBJ2-7; 7 bases line up with TRBD1. Trimming at V came to 5 bases and at J to 2 bases, leaving 13 bases not matched to a gene. Germline V gives CDR1 SGHRS, CDR2 YFSETQ. The CDR3 totals 16 residues. CDR3 nucleotide sequence: TGCGCCAGCAGGAGGTCTTCTACGGGACAGACCTACGAGCAGTACTTC. Translated: CASRRSSTGQTYEQYF.

This clonotype was seen a few times. The V call is TRBV20-1, the J call TRBJ2-3; 11 bases fit TRBD2. With 3 bases clipped from V and 6 bases from J, the junction kept 8 bases outside the gene matches. The CDR3 has 15 residues. Per the germline V gene, CDR1 is DFQATT and CDR2 is SNEGSKA (reference sequence). Written as DNA, the CDR3 is TGCAGTGCTAGCCGATATGCTAGCGGGAGGGATACGCAGTATTTT. Amino acids: CSASRYASGRDTQYF.

The chain links TRBV20-1 to TRBJ1-2, with D possibly being TRBD1 (5 bases). Trimming removed 3 bases from V and 7 bases from J, with 18 bases in between. This CDR3 is built from 14 residues. The germline V gene encodes CDR1 DFQATT and CDR2 SNEGSKA (reference sequence). This chain's CDR3 is CSASLGTARSGYTF. The DNA for the CDR3 is TGCAGTGCTAGCCTTGGGACGGCCAGGAGTGGCTACACCTTC.

The gene calls are TRBV7-6 and TRBJ2-3, with a weak D call TRBD1 (5 bases). This CDR3 contains 15 residues. V dropped 1 base and J dropped 2 bases, with 10 bases sitting between them. The germline V gene has CDR1 SGHVS and CDR2 FNYEAQ. The CDR3 loop is CASSLVVGDTDTQYF. CDR3 DNA sequence: TGTGCCAGCAGCTTAGTGGTAGGGGACACAGATACGCAGTATTTT.

The chain has TRBV29-1 and TRBJ2-3; D ambiguous. CDR3 length: 11 amino acids. Trimming pared 5 bases from V and 4 bases from J, leaving 7 bases between. The V gene's germline CDR1 is SQVTM and CDR2 ANQGSEA. The CDR3 bases are TGCAGCGTTCTTGGGGCAGATACGCAGTATTTT. The encoded protein is CSVLGADTQYF.

V and J are TRBV12-3 or TRBV12-4 and TRBJ2-7; 11 bases are shared with TRBD2. CDR3 size: 15 residues. V lost 5 bases, J lost 2 bases, and 5 bases stayed unmatched. This CDR3 is CASSAVAGGTYEQYF. DNA for the CDR3: TGTGCCAGCAGTGCCGTAGCGGGAGGGACCTACGAGCAGTACTTC.

This chain uses TRBV20-1 with TRBJ2-1; a weak D match, TRBD2 (6 bases). This CDR3 spans 13 amino acids. Deletions cut 0 bases from V and 10 bases from J, with 13 bases between. Per the germline V gene, CDR1 is DFQATT and CDR2 is SNEGSKA (reference sequence). The CDR3 loop reads CSARDGGMGEQFF. CDR3 nucleotides: TGCAGTGCTAGAGATGGCGGGATGGGGGAGCAGTTCTTC.

The J gene is TRBJ2-3, the V gene TRBV5-6; a weak D match, TRBD2 (5 bases). The CDR3 has 14 residues. The V end was cut by 3 bases, the J end by 1 base, with 9 bases between. CDR1 and CDR2 from the germline V gene are SGHDT and YYEEEE. CDR3 sequence reads: CASSWQRGTDTQYF. In DNA, the CDR3 is TGTGCCAGCAGCTGGCAGAGGGGCACAGATACGCAGTATTTT.

The J gene is TRBJ2-5, the V gene TRBV2; D unresolved. Trimming pared 11 bases from V and 5 bases from J, leaving 12 bases between. CDR1 SNHLY and CDR2 FYNNEI come from the germline V gene. The CDR3 length is 11 residues. The CDR3 region is CASPGYETQYF. CDR3 coding DNA: TGTGCCTCCCCTGGATACGAGACCCAGTACTTC.

The chain couples TRBV12-3 or TRBV12-4 to TRBJ1-2, with D uncertain. The CDR3 has 13 residues. V lost 7 bases and J lost 9, with 18 bases in between. This CDR3 reads CASTQTRVFSYTF. DNA of the CDR3: TGTGCCAGCACCCAGACCCGGGTTTTTAGCTACACCTTC.

V usage is TRBV20-1 and J usage is TRBJ1-5, with TRBD1 matching 7 bases. This CDR3 contains 14 residues. Looked up from germline, CDR1 is DFQATT and CDR2 is SNEGSKA (reference sequence). V gave up 6 bases and J gave up 0 bases; unmatched junction bases: 5. The CDR3 region has the DNA TGCAGTGCCCCGGGACAGTATAGCAATCAGCCCCAGCATTTT. Amino acid sequence: CSAPGQYSNQPQHF.